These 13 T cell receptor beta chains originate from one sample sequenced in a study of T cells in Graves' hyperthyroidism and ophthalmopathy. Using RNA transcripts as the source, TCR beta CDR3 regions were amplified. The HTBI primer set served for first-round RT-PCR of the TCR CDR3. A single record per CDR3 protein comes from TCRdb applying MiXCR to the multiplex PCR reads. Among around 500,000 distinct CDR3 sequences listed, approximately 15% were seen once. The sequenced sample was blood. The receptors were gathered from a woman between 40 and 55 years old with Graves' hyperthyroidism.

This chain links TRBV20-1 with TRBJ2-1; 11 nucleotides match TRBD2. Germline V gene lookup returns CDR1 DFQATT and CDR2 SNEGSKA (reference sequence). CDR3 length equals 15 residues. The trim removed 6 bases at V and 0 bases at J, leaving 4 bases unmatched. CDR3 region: CSAPGLAASYNEQFF. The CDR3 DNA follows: TGCAGTGCACCGGGACTAGCGGCCTCCTACAATGAGCAGTTCTTC.

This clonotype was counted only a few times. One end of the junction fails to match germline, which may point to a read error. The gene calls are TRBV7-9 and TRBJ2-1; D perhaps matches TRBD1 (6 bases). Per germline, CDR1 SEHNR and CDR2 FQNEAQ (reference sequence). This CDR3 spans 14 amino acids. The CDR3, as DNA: TGTGCCAACAGCTCCTTAAACAGGGTCTATGAGCAGTTCTTC. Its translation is CANSSLNRVYEQFF.

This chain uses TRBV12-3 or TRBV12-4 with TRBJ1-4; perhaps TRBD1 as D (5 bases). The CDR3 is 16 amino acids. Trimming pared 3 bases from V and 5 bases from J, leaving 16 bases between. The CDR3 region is CASSFPVGGLNEKLFF. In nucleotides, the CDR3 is TGTGCCAGCAGTTTCCCGGTCGGGGGGTTAAATGAAAAACTGTTTTTT.

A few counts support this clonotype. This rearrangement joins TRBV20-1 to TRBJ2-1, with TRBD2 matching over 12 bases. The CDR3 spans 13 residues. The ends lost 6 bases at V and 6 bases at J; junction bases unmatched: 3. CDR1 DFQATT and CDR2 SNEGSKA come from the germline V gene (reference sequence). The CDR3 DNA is TGCAGTGCCCTAGCGGGAGGGGTCAATGAGCAGTTCTTC. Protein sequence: CSALAGGVNEQFF.

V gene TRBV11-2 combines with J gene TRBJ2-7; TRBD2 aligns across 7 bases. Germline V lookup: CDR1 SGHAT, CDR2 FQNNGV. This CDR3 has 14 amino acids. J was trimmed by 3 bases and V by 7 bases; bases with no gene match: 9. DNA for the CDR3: TGTGCCAGCACCCCCGGCGGGAGAGTCTACGAGCAGTACTTC. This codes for CASTPGGRVYEQYF.

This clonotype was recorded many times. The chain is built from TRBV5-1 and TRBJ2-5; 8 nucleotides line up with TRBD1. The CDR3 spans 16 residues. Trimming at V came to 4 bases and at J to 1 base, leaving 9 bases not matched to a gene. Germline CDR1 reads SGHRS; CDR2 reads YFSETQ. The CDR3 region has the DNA TGCGCCAGCAGCCTACCAGCTGGACAGGGCCAAGAGACCCAGTACTTC. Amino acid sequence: CASSLPAGQGQETQYF.

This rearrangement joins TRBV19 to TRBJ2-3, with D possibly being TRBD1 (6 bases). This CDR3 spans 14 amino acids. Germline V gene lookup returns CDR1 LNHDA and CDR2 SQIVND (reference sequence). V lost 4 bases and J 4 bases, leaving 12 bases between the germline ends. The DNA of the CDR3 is TGTGCCAGTAGTAGACCAGGGGTGCCAGATACGCAGTATTTT. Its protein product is CASSRPGVPDTQYF.

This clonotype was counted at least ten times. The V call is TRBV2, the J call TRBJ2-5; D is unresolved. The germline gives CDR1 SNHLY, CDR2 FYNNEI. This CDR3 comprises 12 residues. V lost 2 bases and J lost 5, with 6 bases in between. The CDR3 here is CASSEWFETQYF. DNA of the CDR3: TGTGCCAGCAGTGAATGGTTCGAGACCCAGTACTTC.

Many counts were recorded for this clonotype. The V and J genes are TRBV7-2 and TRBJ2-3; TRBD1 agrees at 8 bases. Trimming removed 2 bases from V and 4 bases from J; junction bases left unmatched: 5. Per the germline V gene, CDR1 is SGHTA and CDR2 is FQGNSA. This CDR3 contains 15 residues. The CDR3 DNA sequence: TGTGCCAGCAGCTTACAGGGGGCTTTCGCAGATACGCAGTATTTT. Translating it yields CASSLQGAFADTQYF.

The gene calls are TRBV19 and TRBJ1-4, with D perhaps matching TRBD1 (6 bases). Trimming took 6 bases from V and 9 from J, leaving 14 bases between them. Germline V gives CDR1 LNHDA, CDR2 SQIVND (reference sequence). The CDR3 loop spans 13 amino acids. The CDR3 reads CASSPSTGKKLFF. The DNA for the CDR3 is TGTGCCAGTAGCCCGTCTACAGGGAAAAAACTGTTTTTT.

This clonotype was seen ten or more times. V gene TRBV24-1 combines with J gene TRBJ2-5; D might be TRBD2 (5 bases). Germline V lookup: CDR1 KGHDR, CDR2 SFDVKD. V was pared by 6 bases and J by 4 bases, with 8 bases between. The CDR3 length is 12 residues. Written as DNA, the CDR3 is TGTGCCACCAGTAGGGCGGGAGAGACCCAGTACTTC. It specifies CATSRAGETQYF.

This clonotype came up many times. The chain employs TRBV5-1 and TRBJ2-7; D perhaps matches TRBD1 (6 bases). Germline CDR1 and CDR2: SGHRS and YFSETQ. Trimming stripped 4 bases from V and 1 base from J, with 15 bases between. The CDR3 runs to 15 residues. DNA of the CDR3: TGCGCCAGCAGCCCGAAGACAGGCCCGTCCTACGAGCAGTACTTC. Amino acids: CASSPKTGPSYEQYF.

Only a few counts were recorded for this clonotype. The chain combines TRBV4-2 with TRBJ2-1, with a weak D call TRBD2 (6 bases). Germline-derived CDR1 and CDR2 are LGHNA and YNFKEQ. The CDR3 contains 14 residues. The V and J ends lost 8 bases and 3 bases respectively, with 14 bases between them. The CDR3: CASSGAGLYNEQFF. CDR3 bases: TGTGCCAGCTCGGGCGCGGGGCTCTACAATGAGCAGTTCTTC.